This entry lists 4 T cell receptor beta chains sequenced from one sample in a study of identical twins. TCRdb ran MiXCR on the 5' RACE reads and lists one entry per CDR3 protein. This table has under 300,000 distinct CDR3 sequences, 12% appearing once. These same data were also listed under a study on yellow fever vaccine responses in identical twins.

The sample consisted of memory (CD45RO+) T cells sorted from blood. The receptors derive from a woman between 18 and 29 years old in good health.

The chain recombines TRBV28 with TRBJ2-1, with TRBD1 matching over 8 bases. V was pared by 3 bases and J by 5 bases, with 3 bases of the junction left unmatched. Germline V CDR1 and CDR2: MDHEN, SYDVKM. CDR3 length: 14 amino acids. Written as DNA, the CDR3 is TGTGCCAGCAGTTTCCCGGACAGGGACAATGAGCAGTTCTTC. Its translation: CASSFPDRDNEQFF.

This clonotype was seen a few times. The chain combines TRBV6-6 with TRBJ1-5; no clear D. The CDR3 is made up of 13 amino acids. Looked up from germline, CDR1 is MNHNY and CDR2 is SVGAGI (reference sequence). The ends were cut back, 5 bases at V and 3 bases at J, with 8 bases in the middle. The CDR3 coding sequence is TGTGCCAGCAGTAGCAGTTACAATCAGCCCCAGCATTTT. It encodes CASSSSYNQPQHF.

V is TRBV24-1 and J is TRBJ1-4; 7 bases fit TRBD1. This CDR3 is 15 amino acids long. The V segment lost 4 bases and the J segment 5 bases; nucleotides outside the gene matches: 6. CDR1 and CDR2 (germline): KGHDR, SFDVKD. Here the CDR3 DNA reads TGTGCCACCAGTGAGGCGGGACAGAAAAATGAAAAACTGTTTTTT. Protein sequence: CATSEAGQKNEKLFF.

This clonotype was counted between two and nine times. The gene calls are TRBV5-6 and TRBJ2-3; D call uncertain. Trimming pared 1 base from V and 2 bases from J, leaving 5 bases between. The CDR3 loop spans 13 amino acids. Germline CDR1 SGHDT, CDR2 YYEEEE. The CDR3 nucleotides read TGTGCCAGCAGCTTGCGAATCACAGATACGCAGTATTTT. It translates to CASSLRITDTQYF.